This record concerns one T cell receptor beta chain sequence. This sample was included in a study of T-cell memory formation after mild COVID-19. CDR3 size: 16 residues. Germline V gene data show CDR1 as LGHNA and CDR2 as YSLEER. V lost 1 base to trimming and J lost 7 bases; unmatched junction nucleotides: 7. One entry per CDR3 protein results from TCRdb running MiXCR on the 5' RACE reads. This sample has more than 300,000 distinct CDR3 sequences, with roughly 20% found just once. This TCR was recovered from a man younger than 30 who had mild COVID-19 (a few samples of this study predate the infection). Cell type and time point are not known. Sequencing was performed on PBMCs or a T cell subset sorted from them (not recorded which). The chain combines TRBV4-3 with TRBJ1-4; TRBD1 agrees at 9 bases. The CDR3 DNA sequence: TGCGCCAGCAGCCAAGTGGCGACAGGGGGGAGTGAAAAACTGTTTTTT. It yields the protein CASSQVATGGSEKLFF.